What follows are 19 T cell receptor beta chains derived from one specimen sequenced in a study of beta chain features in type 1 diabetes. Study-wide points: Patients with Type 1 diabetes showed moderately but significantly shorter TCRB CDR3s in all four CD4+ subsets.

Expressed TCRB transcripts were sequenced, since all the RNA that had been isolated was reverse transcribed. TCRdb's table, derived via immunoSEQ multiplex PCR, lists solely in-frame clones and lacks some. This sample has about 28,000 clones; about 61% occur once, and the top ten carry approximately 2.5%. For these TCRs, the target antigens are not known. The material sequenced was Tregs from blood. Receptor source: a woman under 40 with type 1 diabetes.

This clone is labeled as large. CDR3 DNA sequence: TGTGCCATCAGTGAAAGAGGCGTCCAGAGCTCTGGGGCCAACGTCCTGACTTTC. Its translation: CAISERGVQSSGANVLTF. The chain joins TRBV10-3 to TRBJ2-6; no reliable D call. CDR3 length equals 18 residues. V gave up 3 bases and J gave up 0 bases, with 15 bases separating them. CDR1 and CDR2 from the germline V gene are ENHRY and SYGVKD.

This clone appeared a few times. This chain links TRBV5-1 with TRBJ2-1; 12 nucleotides agree with TRBD2. Germline CDR1 and CDR2: SGHRS and YFSETQ. This CDR3 is built from 18 residues. V was clipped by 0 bases and J by 7 bases; unmatched bases: 11. The CDR3 DNA reads TGCGCCAGCAGCTTGGAAAGGGGAGGACTAGCGGGACTGAATGAGCAGTTCTTC. The encoded protein is CASSLERGGLAGLNEQFF. The full variable domain, with the rest looked up from reference TRBV5-1 and TRBJ2-1, is KAGVTQTPRYLIKTRGQQVTLSCSPISGHRSVSWYQQTPGQGLQFLFEYFSETQRNKGNFPGRFSGRQFSNSRSEMNVSTLELGDSALYLCASSLERGGLAGLNEQFFGPGTRLTVL.

This CDR3 reads CASSRLVSAAETQYF. The CDR3 DNA reads as TGTGCCAGCAGTCGACTTGTTTCGGCGGCGGAGACCCAGTACTTC. This chain connects TRBV2 to TRBJ2-5; D is unclear. Looked up from germline, CDR1 is SNHLY and CDR2 is FYNNEI. Trimming removed 5 bases from V and 5 bases from J, with 18 bases in between. CDR3 length equals 15 residues. The full variable domain, with the rest looked up from reference TRBV2 and TRBJ2-5, is EPEVTQTPSHQVTQMGQEVILRCVPISNHLYFYWYRQILGQKVEFLVSFYNNEISEKSEIFDDQFSVERPDGSNFTLKIRSTKLEDSAMYFCASSRLVSAAETQYFGPGTRLLVL.

The J gene is TRBJ2-5, the V gene TRBV5-1; TRBD2 aligns across 12 bases. Germline CDR1 and CDR2: SGHRS and YFSETQ. J lost 2 bases, V lost 3 bases, and 5 bases had no gene match. This CDR3 has 16 residues. CDR3 protein: CASSSLAGGGQETQYF. CDR3 sequence (DNA): TGCGCCAGCAGCTCTCTAGCGGGAGGGGGTCAAGAGACCCAGTACTTC.

The chain recombines TRBV10-1 with TRBJ2-1; 8 positions match TRBD2. The CDR3 loop spans 16 amino acids. V lost 0 bases and J lost 7; bases outside the gene matches: 8. From germline, CDR1 is WNHNN and CDR2 SYGVQD (reference sequence). For the CDR3, the DNA is TGCGCCAGCAGTGAGTCCGCCAACGGGAGGGGGAATGAGCAGTTCTTC. The encoded protein is CASSESANGRGNEQFF.

V usage is TRBV5-4 and J usage is TRBJ1-5, with D hard to call. The CDR3 contains 14 residues. V was pared by 2 bases and J by 3 bases, with 9 bases between. Germline V lookup: CDR1 SGHNT, CDR2 YYREEE (reference sequence). The CDR3 loop is CASSFGPDNQPQHF. In DNA, the CDR3 is TGTGCCAGCAGCTTTGGGCCAGACAATCAGCCCCAGCATTTT.

This rearrangement joins TRBV6-6 to TRBJ1-2; TRBD1 matches 10 bases. The CDR3 totals 13 residues. The ends lost 5 bases at V and 4 bases at J; junction bases unmatched: 1. The germline V gene has CDR1 MNHNY and CDR2 SVGAGI (reference sequence). CDR3 DNA: TGTGCCAGCAGTCGACAGGGGGCCTATGGCTACACCTTC. It translates to CASSRQGAYGYTF.

The chain recombines TRBV7-3 with TRBJ1-2; TRBD1 might be the D (6 bases). V was trimmed by 0 bases and J by 4 bases, leaving 12 bases between them. The CDR3 is made up of 15 amino acids. Germline V gives CDR1 SGHTA, CDR2 FQGTGA. The CDR3 nucleotides are TGTGCCAGCAGCTTAACACCGGCGGGGGCCTATGGCTACACCTTC. It encodes CASSLTPAGAYGYTF.

Comments on this clone: A junction boundary mismatches the germline segment, possibly from a read error. The CDR3 is CASRIGPRGGRGDTGELFF. Written as DNA, the CDR3 is TGTGCCAGTAGAATAGGACCTCGTGGGGGCCGGGGGGACACCGGGGAGCTGTTTTTT. V usage is TRBV19 and J usage is TRBJ2-2; D may be TRBD2 (7 bases). The germline gives CDR1 LNHDA, CDR2 SQIVND (reference sequence). This CDR3 region has 19 residues. The full variable domain, completed using reference TRBV19 and TRBJ2-2, is DGGITQSPKYLFRKEGQNVTLSCEQNLNHDAMYWYRQDPGQGLRLIYYSQIVNDFQKGDIAEGYSVSREKKESFPLTVTSAQKNPTAFYLCASRIGPRGGRGDTGELFFGEGSRLTVL.

The gene calls are TRBV5-1 and TRBJ2-1; no definite D call. Germline-derived CDR1 and CDR2 are SGHRS and YFSETQ. There are 12 residues in the CDR3. V was pared by 4 bases and J by 4 bases, with 6 bases between. The CDR3 region is CASSVQYNEQFF. Written as DNA, the CDR3 is TGCGCCAGCAGCGTCCAGTACAATGAGCAGTTCTTC.

There are a few counts of this clone. The rearrangement joins TRBV7-9 to TRBJ1-2; TRBD1 matches at 9 bases. The CDR3 extends over 13 amino acids. Unmatched junction bases numbered 4, after V lost 4 bases and J lost 7 bases. Germline V gene sequence: CDR1 SEHNR, CDR2 FQNEAQ (reference sequence). The CDR3 coding sequence is TGTGCCAGCAGCTACCCGGACAGGGGTGGCTACACCTTC. Translation: CASSYPDRGGYTF. The full variable domain, completed using reference TRBV7-9 and TRBJ1-2, is DTGVSQNPRHKITKRGQNVTFRCDPISEHNRLYWYRQTLGQGPEFLTYFQNEAQLEKSRLLSDRFSAERPKGSFSTLEIQRTEQGDSAMYLCASSYPDRGGYTFGSGTRLTVV.

The chain employs TRBV29-1 and TRBJ1-2, with D unclear. Deletions cut 7 bases from V and 6 bases from J, with 18 bases between. This CDR3 comprises 13 residues. Germline V gene sequence: CDR1 SQVTM, CDR2 ANQGSEA. CDR3 coding DNA: TGCAGCGCCGACCCCTCGCCACGGGATGGCTACACCTTC. Its translation: CSADPSPRDGYTF.

This clone was counted a few times. V is TRBV28 and J is TRBJ1-1; D perhaps matches TRBD1 (6 bases). Per germline, CDR1 MDHEN and CDR2 SYDVKM. V was clipped by 4 bases and J by 1 base, with 10 bases between them. The CDR3 is 14 amino acids. This chain's CDR3 is CASSSTGTNTEAFF. The CDR3 DNA follows: TGTGCCAGCAGTTCAACAGGGACGAACACTGAAGCTTTCTTT.

This clone came up a few times. V is TRBV7-9 and J is TRBJ2-7, with TRBD2 identical over 8 bases. V was clipped by 5 bases and J by 3 bases; unmatched bases: 12. Germline CDR1 SEHNR, CDR2 FQNEAQ (reference sequence). This CDR3 is 16 amino acids long. In DNA form, the CDR3 reads TGTGCCAGCAGCCAAGAACTAGCGGAGCCTAGCTACGAGCAGTACTTC. The encoded protein is CASSQELAEPSYEQYF.

The V and J genes are TRBV10-3 and TRBJ1-1; D possibly corresponds to TRBD1 (6 bases). V was pared by 4 bases and J by 1 base, with 13 bases between. This CDR3 region has 15 residues. Germline V gene sequence: CDR1 ENHRY, CDR2 SYGVKD. This CDR3 reads CAISAGGHENTEAFF. The CDR3 DNA reads as TGTGCCATCAGTGCGGGGGGCCACGAGAACACTGAAGCTTTCTTT.

The chain carries TRBV25-1 and TRBJ2-7, with D unresolved. V was shortened by 9 bases and J by 4 bases, with 13 bases between the two germline ends. Looked up from germline, CDR1 is MGHDK and CDR2 is SYGVNS. CDR3 size: 12 residues. This CDR3 is CARESTLYEQYF. In nucleotides, the CDR3 is TGTGCCAGGGAGAGTACCCTTTACGAGCAGTACTTC.

There are a few counts of this clone. CDR3 nucleotides: TGTGCCAGTAAGGCGGGAGGATCCTACAATGAGCAGTTCTTC. Encoded protein: CASKAGGSYNEQFF. The gene calls are TRBV19 and TRBJ2-1; 8 nucleotides align to TRBD2. Germline trimming cut 7 bases from V and 1 base from J; bases unmatched to any gene: 3. Germline lookup yields CDR1 LNHDA and CDR2 SQIVND (reference sequence). CDR3 length equals 14 residues.

The J gene is TRBJ2-2, the V gene TRBV2; 11 positions match TRBD2. V trimming: 3 bases; J trimming: 6 bases; junction bases outside the gene matches: 6. Germline loops: CDR1 SNHLY, CDR2 FYNNEI. The CDR3 has 16 residues. DNA for the CDR3: TGTGCCAGCAGTGATATGCGACTAGCGGGATCCGGGGAGCTGTTTTTT. This gives the protein CASSDMRLAGSGELFF.

The V call is TRBV5-1, the J call TRBJ2-7, with 12 bases lining up with TRBD1. Germline CDR1 is SGHRS and CDR2 is YFSETQ. After removal of 3 bases from V and 6 bases from J, the junction contained 7 bases not matched to a gene. This CDR3 contains 15 residues. This chain's CDR3 is CASSSTPGQGAEQYF. In DNA form, the CDR3 reads TGCGCCAGCAGCTCTACACCGGGACAGGGGGCCGAGCAGTACTTC.